These 27 T cell receptor beta chains came from one sample sequenced in a study of T cells in Graves' hyperthyroidism and ophthalmopathy (dated by TCRdb to the late 2010s). The receptor library was made with multiplex PCR. The sequencer was an Illumina HiSeq 2000. TCR beta CDR3 regions were amplified from RNA transcripts. For the first round of RT-PCR on the TCR CDR3, the HTBI primer set was used together with the Qiagen OneStep RT-PCR kit. TCRdb trimmed public reads at Q25 via fastp, called clones via MiXCR and kept in-frame beta chains. Rows merge per CDR3 protein into single entries with the most common DNA and genes. The sample table lists about 600,000 distinct CDR3 sequences, more than 12% of them with a count of one. The leading ten clones occupy under 15% of the sample. Sequencing used blood. All receptors come from a woman aged 45 to 65 with Graves' ophthalmopathy.

This clonotype was found many times. The chain recombines TRBV2 with TRBJ2-1, with unresolved D. CDR3 length: 14 amino acids. Germline V CDR1 and CDR2: SNHLY, FYNNEI. The V and J ends lost 6 bases and 1 base respectively, with 10 bases between them. CDR3 bases: TGTGCCAGCAGACGATCCTCGTCCTACAATGAGCAGTTCTTC. Its translation: CASRRSSSYNEQFF.

There are a few counts of this clonotype. V is TRBV7-3 and J is TRBJ2-1; D remains ambiguous. Per the germline V gene, CDR1 is SGHTA and CDR2 is FQGTGA. Trimming shortened V by 5 bases and J by 0 bases, and 5 bases separated the two germline ends. The CDR3 contains 13 residues. The CDR3, as DNA: TGTGCCAGCAGCAAAGACTCCTACAATGAGCAGTTCTTC. Encoded protein: CASSKDSYNEQFF.

The chain joins TRBV27 to TRBJ1-5; D is unresolved. The V gene's germline CDR1 is MNHEY and CDR2 SMNVEV (reference sequence). CDR3 length: 15 amino acids. V was pared by 3 bases and J by 5 bases, with 14 bases between. CDR3 sequence: CASSLWGLKDQPQHF. CDR3 sequence (DNA): TGTGCCAGCAGTTTGTGGGGTTTAAAGGATCAGCCCCAGCATTTT.

V usage is TRBV5-6 and J usage is TRBJ2-1, with D unclear. This CDR3 contains 13 residues. V was clipped by 2 bases and J by 4 bases, with 7 bases between them. CDR1 is SGHDT, CDR2 YYEEEE, per germline. This CDR3 is CASSFTFYNEQFF. In DNA form, the CDR3 reads TGTGCCAGCAGCTTTACCTTTTACAATGAGCAGTTCTTC.

This rearrangement joins TRBV7-9 to TRBJ2-6; D unclear. The CDR3 is 13 amino acids. The V end lost 8 bases, the J end lost 0 bases, and 5 bases lay between the germline ends. CDR1 and CDR2 from the germline V gene are SEHNR and FQNEAQ (reference sequence). CDR3 protein: CASFYSGANVLTF. The DNA of the CDR3 is TGTGCCAGCTTTTACTCTGGGGCCAACGTCCTGACTTTC.

This clonotype was seen only a few times. The chain carries TRBV6-5 and TRBJ2-5; 8 positions match TRBD2. The CDR3 loop spans 15 amino acids. Germline trimming cut 2 bases from V and 3 bases from J; bases unmatched to any gene: 5. Looked up from germline, CDR1 is MNHEY and CDR2 is SVGAGI. CDR3 bases: TGTGCCAGCAGTTACGGCGGGACTAGTGAAGAGACCCAGTACTTC. This encodes CASSYGGTSEETQYF.

This clonotype has ten or more counts. The chain employs TRBV2 and TRBJ1-5; D unclear. Germline lookup yields CDR1 SNHLY and CDR2 FYNNEI. The CDR3 has 15 amino acids. V lost 0 bases and J lost 3, with 9 bases in between. In nucleotides, the CDR3 is TGTGCCAGCAGTGAAGCGTCGGCAATCAATCAGCCCCAGCATTTT. It codes for CASSEASAINQPQHF.

This clonotype was counted ten times or more. CDR3 sequence reads: CASSTGGTNEKLFF. Here the CDR3 DNA reads TGTGCCAGCAGTACCGGTGGGACTAATGAAAAACTGTTTTTT. The chain combines TRBV28 with TRBJ1-4, with D unresolved. This CDR3 has 14 residues. Germline V gene data show CDR1 as MDHEN and CDR2 as SYDVKM. The germline V and J ends were trimmed by 5 bases and 2 bases, with 9 bases remaining between them.

This clonotype was seen many times. The germline gene is not matched at one end of the junction; a read error may be the cause. This chain connects TRBV7-9 to TRBJ1-5, with D perhaps matching TRBD1 (5 bases). Per germline, CDR1 SEHNR and CDR2 FQNEAQ (reference sequence). The CDR3 is made up of 14 amino acids. The CDR3 region has the DNA TGTGCCAGCAGTTTAGGAGGACAAAATCAGCCCCAGCATTTT. It specifies CASSLGGQNQPQHF.

This clonotype appeared many times. This chain joins TRBV2 and TRBJ2-2; D might be TRBD1 (7 bases). CDR1 and CDR2 (germline): SNHLY, FYNNEI. The CDR3 runs 19 residues. Trimming stripped 0 bases from V and 0 bases from J, with 17 bases between. CDR3 sequence (DNA): TGTGCCAGCAGTGAAGCGAGGGGACTTACAGGGGCGAACACCGGGGAGCTGTTTTTT. Translation gives CASSEARGLTGANTGELFF.

This clonotype was counted many times. The gene calls are TRBV12-3 or TRBV12-4 and TRBJ2-1; D is undetermined. V gave up 4 bases and J gave up 0 bases, with 7 bases separating them. The CDR3 sequence is 14 residues long. The CDR3 sequence: CASSSFSSYNEQFF. The CDR3 nucleotides are TGTGCCAGCAGTTCTTTTAGCTCCTACAATGAGCAGTTCTTC.

A word on this clonotype: The missing conserved phenylalanine or tryptophan at the end of this CDR3 makes a read error likely. V usage is TRBV6-1 and J usage is TRBJ1-1; TRBD1 agrees at 10 bases. The CDR3 totals 13 residues. Trimming cost V 8 bases and J 1 base; bases outside gene matches: 1. Germline loops: CDR1 MNHNS, CDR2 SASEGT. Here the CDR3 DNA reads TGTGCCAGCGGGACAGGGGAGAACACTGAAGCTTTCTCT. This sequence encodes CASGTGENTEAFS.

This clonotype showed up many times. The V gene is TRBV20-1, the J gene TRBJ1-1; D is uncertain. The V gene lost 6 bases and the J gene lost 1 base, with 15 bases spanning the gap. The length of the CDR3 is 14 residues. CDR1 and CDR2 (germline): DFQATT, SNEGSKA (reference sequence). The DNA of the CDR3 is TGCAGTGCCCCTACACAACCCCGGAACACTGAAGCTTTCTTT. This translates into CSAPTQPRNTEAFF.

This clonotype was counted ten times or more. The chain couples TRBV20-1 to TRBJ2-7; maybe TRBD1 (5 bases). The CDR3 extends over 15 amino acids. CDR1 is DFQATT and CDR2 is SNEGSKA in the germline V gene (reference sequence). The V gene lost 4 bases and the J gene lost 5 bases, with 21 bases spanning the gap. CDR3 bases: TGCAGTGCTACAGTGACAGACGAGTGGATCAACGAGCAGTACTTC. Residues: CSATVTDEWINEQYF.

This clonotype was counted ten times or more. This chain joins TRBV7-2 and TRBJ2-5; TRBD2 agrees at 12 bases. Germline assignment: CDR1 SGHTA and CDR2 FQGNSA. V shed 4 bases, J shed 4 bases, and the junction held 4 bases outside the gene matches. The CDR3 is 15 amino acids. The CDR3 protein is CASSSLAGGVETQYF. The DNA of the CDR3 is TGTGCCAGCAGCTCCCTAGCGGGAGGGGTAGAGACCCAGTACTTC.

This clonotype was seen ten or more times. For the CDR3, the DNA is TGTGCCAGCAGACGAGGAGCGGGCCCCCCCCTCGAGCAGTACTTC. This sequence encodes CASRRGAGPPLEQYF. This chain uses TRBV6-2 or TRBV6-3 with TRBJ2-7; a weak D match, TRBD2 (6 bases). Trimming stripped 6 bases from V and 6 bases from J, with 21 bases between. Germline V gives CDR1 MNHEY, CDR2 SVGEGT. The CDR3 is made up of 15 amino acids.

The sample holds many counts of this clonotype. This chain uses TRBV28 with TRBJ2-3, with 12 nucleotides matching TRBD2. The CDR3 has 19 residues. V lost 3 bases to trimming and J lost 3 bases; unmatched junction nucleotides: 13. Germline V gene sequence: CDR1 MDHEN, CDR2 SYDVKM. CDR3 nucleotide sequence: TGTGCCAGCAGTTTTCGGGGGGCCCGAGGACTAGCGGGAACAGATACGCAGTATTTT. Translated: CASSFRGARGLAGTDTQYF.

The chain recombines TRBV12-5 with TRBJ1-1; 7 bases match TRBD1. Germline lookup yields CDR1 LGHNT and CDR2 FRNRAP. This CDR3 has 15 residues. The ends lost 4 bases at V and 1 base at J; junction bases unmatched: 6. CDR3 protein: CASGSPNRGNTEAFF. The DNA of the CDR3 is TGTGCTAGTGGTTCTCCGAACAGGGGGAACACTGAAGCTTTCTTT.

Ten or more counts support this clonotype. The rearrangement joins TRBV29-1 to TRBJ2-5; 9 nucleotides align to TRBD1. Germline CDR1 is SQVTM and CDR2 is ANQGSEA. The CDR3 sequence is 14 residues long. V gave up 5 bases and J gave up 4 bases; unmatched junction bases: 8. The CDR3 nucleotides are TGCAGCGTTTATTCCGGGACAGGGCCAGAGACCCAGTACTTC. This codes for CSVYSGTGPETQYF.

This clonotype was seen many times. This chain's CDR3 is CASSLAPGTSSGELFF. The CDR3 DNA is TGTGCCAGCAGCTTAGCGCCGGGCACGTCCTCCGGGGAGCTGTTTTTT. This chain joins TRBV7-9 and TRBJ2-2; D remains ambiguous. V lost 0 bases, J lost 6 bases, and 14 bases lay in between. This CDR3 contains 16 residues. The germline V gene encodes CDR1 SEHNR and CDR2 FQNEAQ (reference sequence).

This clonotype was picked up many times. This rearrangement joins TRBV28 to TRBJ2-7, with D perhaps matching TRBD1 (7 bases). Germline V gene lookup returns CDR1 MDHEN and CDR2 SYDVKM. V lost 8 bases and J 1 base, leaving 21 bases between the germline ends. The CDR3 is made up of 16 amino acids. The DNA of the CDR3 is TGTGCCAGCCTACGGGGAGGCGCAGGGGGTTCCTACGAGCAGTACTTC. The encoded protein is CASLRGGAGGSYEQYF.

This clonotype was seen many times. V is TRBV28 and J is TRBJ1-4; tentative D call: TRBD1 (5 bases). This CDR3 is built from 13 residues. Germline V gives CDR1 MDHEN, CDR2 SYDVKM. V lost 1 base to trimming and J lost 13 bases, with 13 bases between them. The chain's CDR3 is CASSLSTWGVLFF. Written as DNA, the CDR3 is TGTGCCAGCAGTTTATCCACGTGGGGCGTACTGTTTTTT.

V gene TRBV6-1 combines with J gene TRBJ2-7; D is unclear. The CDR3 consists of 17 residues. Germline assignment: CDR1 MNHNS and CDR2 SASEGT. Trimming took off 3 bases at V and 9 bases at J, with 27 bases between the two ends. CDR3 DNA sequence: TGTGCCAGCAGTGACTCGGGTCGGTCTAAACTTCTGTCAAGGCAGTACTTC. It is translated as CASSDSGRSKLLSRQYF.

This clonotype was counted many times. The genes are TRBV20-1 and TRBJ2-7; 7 bases fit TRBD1. CDR1 DFQATT and CDR2 SNEGSKA come from the germline V gene (reference sequence). The CDR3 extends over 15 amino acids. The trim removed 4 bases at V and 3 bases at J, leaving 12 bases unmatched. CDR3 DNA: TGCAGTGCTAAACCTTACAGGGGTGTAGGCTACGAGCAGTACTTC. It is translated as CSAKPYRGVGYEQYF.

The genes are TRBV6-1 and TRBJ2-3, with a tentative D call TRBD2 (5 bases). V lost 11 bases and J 4 bases, leaving 16 bases between the germline ends. Germline CDR1 MNHNS, CDR2 SASEGT. This CDR3 region has 13 residues. In DNA, the CDR3 is TGTGCCGCCGCTAAGAGGGTAGCAGATACGCAGTATTTT. This encodes CAAAKRVADTQYF.

This clonotype was counted ten times or more. The chain employs TRBV18 and TRBJ1-5, with D maybe TRBD1 (6 bases). The germline CDR1 and CDR2 sequences are KGHSH and LQKENI. Trimming left V 3 bases short and J 10 bases short, with 13 bases between. The CDR3 is made up of 13 amino acids. The CDR3 protein is CASSPGADRPQHF. The CDR3 region has the DNA TGTGCCAGCTCACCGGGGGCGGACAGACCCCAGCATTTT.

V gene TRBV24-1 combines with J gene TRBJ2-7; the D gene is possibly TRBD2 (6 bases). The CDR3 loop spans 16 amino acids. The ends were cut back, 5 bases at V and 0 bases at J, with 16 bases in the middle. Germline loops: CDR1 KGHDR, CDR2 SFDVKD. CDR3 loop: CATSVGTGASSYEQYF. The CDR3 nucleotides read TGTGCCACCAGTGTCGGGACTGGGGCTAGCTCCTACGAGCAGTACTTC.